This T cell receptor beta chain appears in the sequencing data of a study of blood T cells in healthy people across ages. Staff drew ten milliliters of peripheral blood from each donor. At least 6 micrograms of total RNA were extracted per sample. This CDR3 region has 13 residues. Germline assignment: CDR1 WSHSY and CDR2 SAAADI. V lost 0 bases and J lost 8, with 10 bases in between. With a J-beta primer mix and a sample-barcoded 5' primer, a second PCR ran about 7 to 12 cycles. TCRdb redid the calling of the 5' RACE reads with MiXCR, one entry per CDR3 protein. The repertoire holds approximately 780,000 distinct CDR3 sequences, about 26% seen once, with 3% in the top ten. These data also featured in a second study, about T cells of mothers and their children. From that study: Second-PCR amplification with M1S added sample barcodes and 2-4 random nucleotides. Sequencing returned over 10 million TCR beta CDR3 reads per mother and around 3 million per child.

This chain connects TRBV10-2 to TRBJ1-2, with D hard to call. This TCR was sampled from a boy aged 5-17 years in good health. The sequencing input was blood. The CDR3 reads CASSESEENGYTF. In DNA, the CDR3 is TGCGCCAGCAGTGAGTCGGAGGAGAACGGCTACACCTTC.